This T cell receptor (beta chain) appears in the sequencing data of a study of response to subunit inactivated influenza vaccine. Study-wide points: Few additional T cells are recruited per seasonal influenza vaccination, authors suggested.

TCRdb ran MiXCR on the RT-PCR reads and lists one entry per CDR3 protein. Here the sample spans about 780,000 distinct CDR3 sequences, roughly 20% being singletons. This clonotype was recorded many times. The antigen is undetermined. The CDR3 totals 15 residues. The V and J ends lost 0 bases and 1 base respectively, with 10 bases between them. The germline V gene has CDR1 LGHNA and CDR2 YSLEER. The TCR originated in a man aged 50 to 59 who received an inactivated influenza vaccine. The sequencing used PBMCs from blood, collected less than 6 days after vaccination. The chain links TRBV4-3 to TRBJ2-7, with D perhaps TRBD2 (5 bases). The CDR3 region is CASSQDLGLSYEQYF. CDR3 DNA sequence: TGCGCCAGCAGCCAAGATCTTGGACTTTCCTACGAGCAGTACTTC.